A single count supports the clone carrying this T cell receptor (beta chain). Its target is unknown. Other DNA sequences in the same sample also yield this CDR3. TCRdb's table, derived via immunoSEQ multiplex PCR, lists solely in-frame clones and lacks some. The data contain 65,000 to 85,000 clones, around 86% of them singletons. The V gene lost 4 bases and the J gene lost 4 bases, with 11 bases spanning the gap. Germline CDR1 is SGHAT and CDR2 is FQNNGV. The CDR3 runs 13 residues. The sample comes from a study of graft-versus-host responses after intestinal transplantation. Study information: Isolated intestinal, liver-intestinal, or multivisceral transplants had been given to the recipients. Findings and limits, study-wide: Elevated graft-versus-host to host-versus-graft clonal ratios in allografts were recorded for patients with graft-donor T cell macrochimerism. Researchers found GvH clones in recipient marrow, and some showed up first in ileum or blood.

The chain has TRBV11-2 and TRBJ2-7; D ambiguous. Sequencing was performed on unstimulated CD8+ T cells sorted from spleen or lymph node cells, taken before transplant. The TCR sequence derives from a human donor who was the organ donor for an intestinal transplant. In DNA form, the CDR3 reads TGTGCCAGCAGCTCGGTCGGTTTTTACGAGCAGTACTTC. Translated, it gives CASSSVGFYEQYF.